The 28 T cell receptor beta chains below come from one sample, sequenced in a study of cytomegalovirus exposure and HLA in healthy donors. The PCR contained 60 Vbeta and 13 Jbeta primers. Sequencing used immunoSEQ multiplex PCR; TCRdb keeps in-frame clones, though not all of them. This table holds 150,000 to 200,000 clones, roughly 79% found once. The sequencing sample was made of PBMCs. The receptors come from a man aged 40-55 years in good health and CMV-seronegative.

The CDR3 region has the DNA TGTGCCAGCAGCGTAATTGGTAGTTGGGAGACCCAGTACTTC. Translating gives CASSVIGSWETQYF. This chain joins TRBV9 and TRBJ2-5; D call uncertain. CDR3 length equals 14 residues. V was shortened by 1 base and J by 5 bases, with 12 bases between the two germline ends. In germline, CDR1 is SGDLS, CDR2 YYNGEE.

The chain carries TRBV7-3 and TRBJ2-3; D is undetermined. The CDR3 covers 14 residues. The V gene's germline CDR1 is SGHTA and CDR2 FQGTGA. The V and J ends lost 5 bases and 0 bases respectively, with 9 bases between them. The CDR3: CASSPRLSTDTQYF. The CDR3 DNA is TGTGCCAGCAGCCCGCGACTGAGCACAGATACGCAGTATTTT.

The chain is built from TRBV30 and TRBJ1-5; 8 bases are shared with TRBD1. Germline V gene sequence: CDR1 GTSNPN, CDR2 SVGIG (reference sequence). V shed 2 bases, J shed 4 bases, and the junction held 10 bases outside the gene matches. The CDR3 totals 16 residues. The CDR3 sequence is CAWSPHPRQGNQPQHF. CDR3 bases: TGTGCCTGGAGTCCACACCCCCGACAGGGGAATCAGCCCCAGCATTTT.

The chain combines TRBV19 with TRBJ1-2, with D uncertain. Trimming removed 5 bases at V and 5 bases at J, with 21 bases between. Germline lookup yields CDR1 LNHDA and CDR2 SQIVND (reference sequence). CDR3 length: 16 amino acids. CDR3 in amino acids: CASSGGGSSINYGYTF. The DNA for the CDR3 is TGTGCCAGTAGTGGCGGAGGTTCATCGATTAATTATGGCTACACCTTC.

The chain employs TRBV7-2 and TRBJ2-1, with 8 nucleotides matching TRBD2. Trimming took 5 bases from V and 8 from J; bases not matched to a gene: 11. The CDR3 loop spans 15 amino acids. Germline V lookup: CDR1 SGHTA, CDR2 FQGNSA. The CDR3: CASSLRAGGGDEQFF. In nucleotides, the CDR3 is TGTGCCAGCAGCCTGCGGGCGGGAGGAGGGGATGAGCAGTTCTTC. Combining the CDR3 with reference TRBV7-2 and TRBJ2-1 gives the whole variable domain GAGVSQSPSNKVTEKGKDVELRCDPISGHTALYWYRQSLGQGLEFLIYFQGNSAPDKSGLPSDRFSAERTGGSVSTLTIQRTQQEDSAVYLCASSLRAGGGDEQFFGPGTRLTVL.

The rearrangement links TRBV27 to TRBJ1-2; D is undetermined. V dropped 6 bases and J dropped 5 bases, with 10 bases sitting between them. There are 12 residues in the CDR3. Per germline, CDR1 MNHEY and CDR2 SMNVEV (reference sequence). This chain's CDR3 is CASSLDGYGYTF. The CDR3 DNA reads TGTGCCAGCAGCCTCGACGGGTATGGCTACACCTTC.

This clone was seen a few times. The chain combines TRBV10-3 with TRBJ2-3; D might be TRBD2 (5 bases). The CDR3 sequence is 13 residues long. V shed 6 bases and J shed 4 bases, with 11 bases lying between them. From germline, CDR1 is ENHRY and CDR2 SYGVKD. DNA of the CDR3: TGTGCCATCAGCGCCCCGGGGTCAGATACGCAGTATTTT. Translating gives CAISAPGSDTQYF.

The J gene is TRBJ2-3, the V gene TRBV5-1, with TRBD1 identical over 7 bases. The J segment lost 4 bases and the V segment lost 4 bases, leaving 12 bases of the junction unmatched. Germline V gives CDR1 SGHRS, CDR2 YFSETQ. The CDR3 covers 16 residues. The CDR3: CASSGRRGREADTQYF. The CDR3 DNA reads TGCGCCAGCAGCGGTCGCAGGGGGAGAGAGGCAGATACGCAGTATTTT.

The chain combines TRBV9 with TRBJ1-6, with 10 bases lining up with TRBD1. Germline lookup yields CDR1 SGDLS and CDR2 YYNGEE. CDR3 length: 18 residues. V was clipped by 1 base and J by 4 bases; unmatched bases: 8. The CDR3 sequence is CASSVSGTGVGYNSPLHF. As DNA, the CDR3 is TGTGCCAGCAGCGTAAGCGGGACAGGGGTTGGTTATAATTCACCCCTCCACTTT.

V is TRBV7-8 and J is TRBJ1-5, with D maybe TRBD1 (6 bases). This CDR3 spans 18 amino acids. Trimming took 3 bases from V and 0 from J, leaving 18 bases between them. Germline CDR1 is SGHVS and CDR2 is FQNEAQ. The CDR3, as DNA: TGTGCCAGCAGCTTTTCCCCCGGGACACTTTATAGCAATCAGCCCCAGCATTTT. It codes for CASSFSPGTLYSNQPQHF.

This chain links TRBV6-6 with TRBJ1-5; D unresolved. V was pared by 0 bases and J by 0 bases, with 6 bases between. The germline V gene has CDR1 MNHNY and CDR2 SVGAGI (reference sequence). CDR3 length equals 15 residues. Written as DNA, the CDR3 is TGTGCCAGCAGTTACTCCCTAGATAGCAATCAGCCCCAGCATTTT. Translated: CASSYSLDSNQPQHF.

The V and J genes are TRBV4-2 and TRBJ2-2; 9 nucleotides match TRBD2. V shed 1 base, J shed 1 base, and the junction held 1 base outside the gene matches. The CDR3 sequence is 16 residues long. CDR1 is LGHNA, CDR2 YNFKEQ, per germline. DNA for the CDR3: TGTGCCAGCAGCCAAGGGACTAGCGTGAACACCGGGGAGCTGTTTTTT. Encoded protein: CASSQGTSVNTGELFF.

V usage is TRBV30 and J usage is TRBJ1-2, with D perhaps TRBD1 (6 bases). Per germline, CDR1 GTSNPN and CDR2 SVGIG (reference sequence). The CDR3 runs 14 residues. Deletions cut 3 bases from V and 8 bases from J, with 19 bases between. Here the CDR3 DNA reads TGTGCCTGGAGGAAACTAAATTTTCAGGGGGGCTACACCTTC. This translates into CAWRKLNFQGGYTF. The variable domain in full, completed from reference TRBV30 and TRBJ1-2, reads SQTIHQWPATLVQPVGSPLSLECTVEGTSNPNLYWYRQAAGRGLQLLFYSVGIGQISSEVPQNLSASRPQDRQFILSSKKLLLSDSGFYLCAWRKLNFQGGYTFGSGTRLTVV.

The CDR3 coding sequence is TGTGCCAGCAGCATAGAGGACTACCTGCTCCAAGAGACCCAGTACTTC. Protein: CASSIEDYLLQETQYF. The rearrangement uses TRBV21-1 and TRBJ2-5; the table's D call of TRBD2 was not tested on the DNA. TRBV21-1 is flagged as a pseudogene. The CDR3 is 16 amino acids.

A remark on this clone: Other DNA sequences of this sample code for an identical CDR3. The chain links TRBV6-6 to TRBJ2-7; 11 positions agree with TRBD1. The length of the CDR3 is 14 residues. V lost 4 bases to trimming and J lost 2 bases; unmatched junction nucleotides: 1. CDR1 and CDR2 from the germline V gene are MNHNY and SVGAGI (reference sequence). The CDR3 DNA is TGTGCCAGCAGTTTGGGACAGGGGGCCTACGAGCAGTACTTC. Residues: CASSLGQGAYEQYF.

V and J are TRBV6-1 and TRBJ2-1; TRBD2 is a possible D gene (6 bases). Trimming stripped 6 bases from V and 7 bases from J, with 19 bases between. This CDR3 has 15 amino acids. Germline CDR1 MNHNS, CDR2 SASEGT. The DNA for the CDR3 is TGTGCCAGCAGGGAACCGGGACTCTTTCTTAATGAGCAGTTCTTC. Its protein product is CASREPGLFLNEQFF.

The chain employs TRBV7-9 and TRBJ2-6; no clear D. Gene TRBJ2-4 matches the end of the DNA better, so the J call may be wrong. CDR3 length: 12 amino acids. Per germline, CDR1 SEHNR and CDR2 FQNEAQ (reference sequence). In nucleotides, the CDR3 is TGTGCCAGCAGCCAGACTGAAAACATTCAGTACTTC. Translated: CASSQTENIQYF.

V and J are TRBV9 and TRBJ1-2, with 7 bases matching TRBD1. V dropped 4 bases and J dropped 4; count of bases not matched to a gene: 4. CDR1 and CDR2 from the germline V gene are SGDLS and YYNGEE. The CDR3 sequence is 13 residues long. The CDR3 coding sequence is TGTGCCAGCAGCCAAACAGGGGTCTATGGCTACACCTTC. This gives the protein CASSQTGVYGYTF.

This clone was counted only a few times. This chain links TRBV28 with TRBJ2-3, with 9 bases that match TRBD2. Germline assignment: CDR1 MDHEN and CDR2 SYDVKM. The junction had 8 bases not matched to a gene; V was cut back by 5 bases and J by 2 bases. The CDR3 is 16 amino acids. Written as DNA, the CDR3 is TGTGCCAGCAGTCAAGCGGGAGGAGGTGACACAGATACGCAGTATTTT. It codes for CASSQAGGGDTDTQYF.

The rearrangement links TRBV2 to TRBJ2-5, with 12 bases identical to TRBD2. The junction had 9 bases not matched to a gene; V was cut back by 6 bases and J by 4 bases. The length of the CDR3 is 16 residues. CDR1 and CDR2 (germline): SNHLY, FYNNEI. CDR3: CASSSRETSGRETQYF. DNA of the CDR3: TGTGCCAGCAGCTCCAGGGAGACTAGCGGGAGAGAGACCCAGTACTTC.

The gene calls are TRBV5-1 and TRBJ2-1; the match to TRBD2 covers 7 bases. Germline values: CDR1 SGHRS, CDR2 YFSETQ. V dropped 3 bases and J dropped 2; count of bases not matched to a gene: 8. The length of the CDR3 is 16 residues. The CDR3 DNA sequence: TGCGCCAGCAGCTCTCCCCCCGGGACTACCTACAATGAGCAGTTCTTC. Its translation is CASSSPPGTTYNEQFF.

This chain joins TRBV19 and TRBJ2-7; D perhaps matches TRBD2 (5 bases). The germline CDR1 and CDR2 sequences are LNHDA and SQIVND (reference sequence). The CDR3 is 12 residues long. V dropped 10 bases and J dropped 2 bases, with 12 bases sitting between them. For the CDR3, the DNA is TGTGCCACGTCCCGGGGAGCCTACGAGCAGTACTTC. Its translation is CATSRGAYEQYF.

This clone was seen once. This chain joins TRBV7-9 and TRBJ2-3; 11 nucleotides match TRBD1. Germline CDR1 is SEHNR and CDR2 is FQNEAQ (reference sequence). The CDR3 contains 16 residues. The trim removed 5 bases at V and 1 base at J, leaving 5 bases unmatched. CDR3 coding DNA: TGTGCCAGCAGCCCGCCGGGACAGGGGGGCACAGATACGCAGTATTTT. Its translation is CASSPPGQGGTDTQYF.

This clone was recorded once. This sequence joins TRBV5-1 and TRBJ2-7; 7 nucleotides agree with TRBD1. CDR1 is SGHRS, CDR2 YFSETQ, per germline. The CDR3 is 15 amino acids. V lost 3 bases to trimming and J lost 4 bases; unmatched junction nucleotides: 10. The chain's CDR3 is CASSSLTGNGYEQYF. CDR3 coding DNA: TGCGCCAGCAGCTCCTTGACAGGGAACGGGTACGAGCAGTACTTC. Full variable domain (rest looked up from reference TRBV5-1 and TRBJ2-7): KAGVTQTPRYLIKTRGQQVTLSCSPISGHRSVSWYQQTPGQGLQFLFEYFSETQRNKGNFPGRFSGRQFSNSRSEMNVSTLELGDSALYLCASSSLTGNGYEQYFGPGTRLTVT.

V usage is TRBV30 and J usage is TRBJ2-5, with D possibly TRBD2 on 5 matching bases. Germline V gene lookup returns CDR1 GTSNPN and CDR2 SVGIG (reference sequence). The V end lost 1 base, the J end lost 5 bases, and 20 bases lay between the germline ends. The length of the CDR3 is 16 residues. Written as DNA, the CDR3 is TGTGCCTGGAGTGACCGACGCTCGAGTACGGGGGAGACCCAGTACTTC. Translation: CAWSDRRSSTGETQYF.

V gene TRBV28 combines with J gene TRBJ2-7; 10 nucleotides align to TRBD1. This CDR3 spans 13 amino acids. Germline trimming cut 4 bases from V and 6 bases from J; bases unmatched to any gene: 3. The V gene's germline CDR1 is MDHEN and CDR2 SYDVKM. The CDR3 DNA is TGTGCCAGCAGTTGGACAGGGGGAAGCGAGCAGTACGTC. This gives the protein CASSWTGGSEQYV.

The rearrangement uses TRBV28 and TRBJ2-7; the match to TRBD1 covers 9 bases. CDR3 length: 15 amino acids. The V gene's germline CDR1 is MDHEN and CDR2 SYDVKM. V trimming: 7 bases; J trimming: 2 bases; junction bases outside the gene matches: 9. The CDR3: CASNTKGQGTYEQYF. The CDR3 region has the DNA TGTGCCAGCAACACCAAGGGACAGGGTACCTACGAGCAGTACTTC.

The chain combines TRBV19 with TRBJ2-2, with 7 bases fitting TRBD1. The CDR3 is 16 residues long. From germline, CDR1 is LNHDA and CDR2 SQIVND (reference sequence). The V and J ends lost 8 bases and 4 bases, in that order; junction bases with no gene match: 13. Written as DNA, the CDR3 is TGTGCCAGTTCACGGACAGGCAGACAATCCACCGGGGAGCTGTTTTTT. Residues: CASSRTGRQSTGELFF. The full variable domain, its missing parts supplied by reference TRBV19 and TRBJ2-2, is DGGITQSPKYLFRKEGQNVTLSCEQNLNHDAMYWYRQDPGQGLRLIYYSQIVNDFQKGDIAEGYSVSREKKESFPLTVTSAQKNPTAFYLCASSRTGRQSTGELFFGEGSRLTVL.